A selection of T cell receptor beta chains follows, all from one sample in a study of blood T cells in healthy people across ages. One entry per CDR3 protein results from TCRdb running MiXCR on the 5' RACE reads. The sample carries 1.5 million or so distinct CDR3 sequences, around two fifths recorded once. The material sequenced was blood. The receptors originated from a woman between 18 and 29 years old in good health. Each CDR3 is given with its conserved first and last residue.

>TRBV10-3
CAHGSGGTDTQYF
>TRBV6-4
CASNGSAGGTYEQYF
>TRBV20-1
CSAASGQYNEQFF
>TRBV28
CASTTGGQTYEQYF
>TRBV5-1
CASRSGTSNDEQFF
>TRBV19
CARESGGAPGTGELFF
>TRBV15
CATSRGRGKSYNEQFF
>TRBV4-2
CASSQEGTGAYNEQFF
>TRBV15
CATGSRFSYEQYF
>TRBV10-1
CASRAGTSGAYEQYF
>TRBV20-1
CSANPEADEQFF
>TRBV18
CASSPQAANTEAFF
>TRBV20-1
CSVKGLNTEAFF
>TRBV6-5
CASSYRPSGTYEQYF
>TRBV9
CASSVAGDSSYNEQFF
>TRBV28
CASSSLAAFSYNEQFF
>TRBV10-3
CAISESRREWAGQFF
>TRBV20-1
CSASPTGDQPQHF
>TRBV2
CASSPSTGYDTQYF
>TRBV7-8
CASSVVGGLSEQYF
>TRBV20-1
CSAIRPPAETQYF
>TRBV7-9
CASSSGSNQPQHF
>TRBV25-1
CASSEAGGSSYNEQYF
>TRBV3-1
CASSRDRGPYYEQYF
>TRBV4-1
CASSQESSGAGVTQYF
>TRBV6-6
CASSYGGNSGANVLTF
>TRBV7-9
CASSLVGSLRADTQYF
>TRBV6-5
CASNRGDSYNEQFF
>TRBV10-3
CAISDDRVDEQYF
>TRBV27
CASSWGGRIWGNEQFF
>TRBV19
CASKASGDPSTDTQYF
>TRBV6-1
CASSEGNTAAYEQYF
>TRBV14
CASPSVVVRVFF
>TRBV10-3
CAISESGQGRDNEQFF
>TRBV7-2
CASSYPGGGTQYF
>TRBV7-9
CASSLAGISTYEQYF
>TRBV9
CASSVSSGGWGQETQYF
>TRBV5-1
CASSLGTAAYYEQYF
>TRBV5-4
CASSFSSGRAYEQYF
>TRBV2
CASALAGGTDTQYF
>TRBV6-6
CASSPRVSTEAFF
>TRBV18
CASSPGRENNSYNSPLHF
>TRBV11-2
CASSFGGAAFGYEQYF
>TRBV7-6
CASSAAGPRTDTQYF
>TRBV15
CATSRDRTGLAGMDEQFF
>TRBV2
CASSAQGTNYEQYF
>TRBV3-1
CASSQEYGQPQHF
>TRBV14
CASSQGRPMQETQYF
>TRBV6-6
CASGESGTDTQYF
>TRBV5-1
CASSFSGRVINEQFF
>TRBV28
CASSLTIGELFF
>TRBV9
CATEPLASSYNEQYF
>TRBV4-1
CASSPGSYSGYYYNEQFF
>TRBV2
CASAGHETQYF
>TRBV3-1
CASSPRGQGEAFF
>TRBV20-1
CSARSSGSPYSYEQYF
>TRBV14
CASSQPGTGGYGYTF